The rows below give T cell receptor beta chains drawn from one sample of a study of shared clonotypes between healthy human individuals. The assay was immunoSEQ multiplex PCR, and TCRdb's table has in-frame clones only and misses some. The repertoire holds roughly 2.2 million clones, with just under 95% as singletons. The sample was naive CD4+ T cells from PBMCs. Source of these receptors: a man aged 18 to 35 in good health. Some clones in this sample may be carry-over from other donors' samples. The CDR3 runs from the conserved cysteine through the conserved F or W. The D gene is left open where the match is weak. Size values are once, few and many counts, or a class for expanded clones, and some rows have none.

cdr3_nt cdr3_aa j_call clone_size d_call v_call
TGCAGTGCCCCGATGATGGGAGAGCAGTTCTTC CSAPMMGEQFF TRBJ2-1 . . TRBV20-1
TGTGCCAGCAGTGAAAGTGGGATTGAGCAGTTCTTC CASSESGIEQFF TRBJ2-1 . . TRBV2
TGTGCCAGCAGCTTAGATCTGCGGGATACGCAGTATTTT CASSLDLRDTQYF TRBJ2-3 . . TRBV11-3
TGTGCCAGCAGCTTTTCCGGGACAGGGGGATCAAACTATGGCTACACCTTC CASSFSGTGGSNYGYTF TRBJ1-2 . TRBD1 TRBV13
TGTGCCAGCAGCCCCCGACCGGTGGAGACCCAGTACTTC CASSPRPVETQYF TRBJ2-5 . . TRBV7-2
TGTGCCAGTAGTCCCTCACAGGGGGGAGGCACAGATACGCAGTATTTT CASSPSQGGGTDTQYF TRBJ2-3 once TRBD1 TRBV19
TGTGCCAGCAGCTTGGACAACACAGATACGCAGTATTTT CASSLDNTDTQYF TRBJ2-3 . . TRBV11-2
TGTGCCAGCAGCTTCCGGACTAGAGTTGAGACCCAGTACTTC CASSFRTRVETQYF TRBJ2-5 . TRBD2 TRBV7-2
TGTGCCAGCAGTGTAGAGCGGCAGACCAATGAGCAGTTCTTC CASSVERQTNEQFF TRBJ2-1 . . TRBV6-4
TGTGCCAGCACCAGCCAGATCGGGCGAAACACCATATATTTT CASTSQIGRNTIYF TRBJ1-3 . . TRBV7-2
TGTGCCAGCAGCAGGGACAGGGGTGGCTATGGCTACACCTTC CASSRDRGGYGYTF TRBJ1-2 once TRBD1 TRBV13
TGTGCCAGCACGGCAGTTGAGACCCAGTACTTC CASTAVETQYF TRBJ2-5 . . TRBV6-1
TGTGCCAGCAGCTTGGGGACAGCGGGATACGAGCAGTACTTC CASSLGTAGYEQYF TRBJ2-7 . . TRBV7-9
TGTGCCAGCTCACCGTTCGCGGGGGCAACTAATGAAAAACTGTTTTTT CASSPFAGATNEKLFF TRBJ1-4 . . TRBV18
TGTGCCAGCAGTGAATGGGCGGGACTAGCGGTCCAAGAGACCCAGTACTTC CASSEWAGLAVQETQYF TRBJ2-5 . TRBD2 TRBV25-1
TGCGCCAGCAGCCAAGCCCTAAGAACCGGGGAGCTGTTTTTT CASSQALRTGELFF TRBJ2-2 . . TRBV4-3
TGTGCCTGGAGGTTAGCGGGGGCAGGTGAAAAATTGTTTTTT CAWRLAGAGEKLFF TRBJ1-4 . . TRBV30
TGTGCCAGCAGTCCGGGTCGGTACTTC CASSPGRYF TRBJ2-7 . . TRBV6-1
TGTGCCAGTAGTATCGGCGGACTAGCGGGAGGGCAAGAGACCCAGTACTTC CASSIGGLAGGQETQYF TRBJ2-5 . TRBD2 TRBV19
TGTGCCAGCAGTCCCCAGAATGAGCAGTTCTTC CASSPQNEQFF TRBJ2-1 . . TRBV28
TGTGCCAGCAGCCCCTCCGGGACACCCTCCTACGAGCAGTACTTC CASSPSGTPSYEQYF TRBJ2-7 . . TRBV9
TGTGCCAGCTCATTAACAGACAGGGGAGAACGGCAGTACTTC CASSLTDRGERQYF TRBJ2-7 . TRBD1 TRBV18
TGTGCCAGCAGTTACCCGACGACAGGGGGGGCCTATGGCTACACCTTC CASSYPTTGGAYGYTF TRBJ1-2 . TRBD1 TRBV6-5
TGTGCCTGGGGTGGGAGTGGCCGCCAGTACTCTGGAAACACCATATATTTT CAWGGSGRQYSGNTIYF TRBJ1-3 . . TRBV30
TGCGCCAGCAGCCAAGATCGGACCCGTTCCTACAATGAGCAGTTCTTC CASSQDRTRSYNEQFF TRBJ2-1 . . TRBV4-1
TGTGCCAGCAGCAGACGACCAGCTAATGAAAAACTGTTTTTT CASSRRPANEKLFF TRBJ1-4 . . TRBV6-6
TGTGCCAGCAGCTTGGCAGGGACTCCCTATGGCTACACCTTC CASSLAGTPYGYTF TRBJ1-2 . . TRBV5-4
TGTGCCAGCTCACCAGGAATTGGAGAGCAGTACTTC CASSPGIGEQYF TRBJ2-7 . . TRBV18
TGTGCCAGCAGCGCCCGGACTAGCGGGAGGATCTACAATGAGCAGTTCTTC CASSARTSGRIYNEQFF TRBJ2-1 once TRBD2 TRBV9
TGCGCCAGCAGCTCCCAAGGGGAGTTCAATGAGCAGTTCTTC CASSSQGEFNEQFF TRBJ2-1 . . TRBV5-1
TGTGCCAGCAGTTTACGGGGCGGGGCCACAGATACGCAGTATTTT CASSLRGGATDTQYF TRBJ2-3 . . TRBV28
TGTGCCATCGGACTAGCCTACAATGAGCAGTTCTTC CAIGLAYNEQFF TRBJ2-1 once TRBD2 TRBV28
TGTGCCAGCAGCCCAAACAGGGGGCCTATGTACGAGCAGTACTTC CASSPNRGPMYEQYF TRBJ2-7 . TRBD1 TRBV7-3
TGCGCCAGCACCCGGGACAGGCGGGACTTC CASTRDRRDF TRBJ2-7 few TRBD1 TRBV5-1
TGTGCCTGGAGTGTACGTAGCTACGAGCAGTACTTC CAWSVRSYEQYF TRBJ2-7 . . TRBV30
TGCGCCAGCAGTGCCGCGGGAGGGGAAATCTACGAGCAGTACTTC CASSAAGGEIYEQYF TRBJ2-7 . TRBD2 TRBV4-3
TGCGCCAGCAGCCTTCGGACAGGGGGCTTGTTGTGGTACTTC CASSLRTGGLLWYF TRBJ2-7 . TRBD1 TRBV5-1
TGTGCCAGCAGCTCCTCAGACAGGGCGGGTGGCGGGGCCAACGTCCTGACTTTC CASSSSDRAGGGANVLTF TRBJ2-6 . TRBD1 TRBV7-2
TGTGCCAGCAGCTTGGGGACTAGCGGCTCCTACGAGCAGTACTTC CASSLGTSGSYEQYF TRBJ2-7 once TRBD2 TRBV5-4
TGTGCCAGCAGTTTAACGCCCCCAGGGAGGAACTTCCAAGAGACCCAGTACTTC CASSLTPPGRNFQETQYF TRBJ2-5 once . TRBV28
TGTGCCAGCAGCTTAGTCAGTGGTTGGGCGTTGGAAGAGACCCAGTACTTC CASSLVSGWALEETQYF TRBJ2-5 . . TRBV11-2
TGTGCCAGCAGTCGTAGACAGGGGGCTACAAACGAGCAGTACTTC CASSRRQGATNEQYF TRBJ2-7 . TRBD1 TRBV27
TGTGCCAGCAGCCCGGGCAGGGGAAATGAAAAACTGTTTTTT CASSPGRGNEKLFF TRBJ1-4 . . TRBV28
TGTGCCAGCAGCTCCGGGACAGGGCGCCAAGAGACCCAGTACTTC CASSSGTGRQETQYF TRBJ2-5 . TRBD1 TRBV5-4
TGCGCCAGCAGACCGAATACAGGGTCCGATCAGCCCCAGCATTTT CASRPNTGSDQPQHF TRBJ1-5 . . TRBV5-1
TGTGCCAGCTCAGAGGGGAACACTGAAGCTTTCTTT CASSEGNTEAFF TRBJ1-1 . . TRBV18
TGTGCCAGCAGTTCGCCCGAGACGGCCGCCTACGAGCAGTACTTC CASSSPETAAYEQYF TRBJ2-7 . . TRBV6-5
TGTGCCAGTAGTATCGGTAAGGACTATGGCTACACCTTC CASSIGKDYGYTF TRBJ1-2 . . TRBV19
TGTGCCTGGGGAATCGGTGGGGGCTACACCTTC CAWGIGGGYTF TRBJ1-2 . . TRBV30
TGTGCCAGCAGCAGGGACAGGGTCTCTGGAAACACCATATATTTT CASSRDRVSGNTIYF TRBJ1-3 . TRBD1 TRBV11-2